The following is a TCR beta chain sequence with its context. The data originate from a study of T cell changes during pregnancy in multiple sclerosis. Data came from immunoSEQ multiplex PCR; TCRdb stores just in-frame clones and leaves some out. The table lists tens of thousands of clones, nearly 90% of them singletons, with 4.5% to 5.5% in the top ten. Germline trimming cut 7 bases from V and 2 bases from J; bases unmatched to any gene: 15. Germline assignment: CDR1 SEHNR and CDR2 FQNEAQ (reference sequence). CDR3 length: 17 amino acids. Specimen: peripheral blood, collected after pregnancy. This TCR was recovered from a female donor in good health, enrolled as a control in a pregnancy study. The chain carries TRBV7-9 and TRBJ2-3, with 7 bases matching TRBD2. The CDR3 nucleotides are TGTGCCAGCATCCCCTCCCCCCCTAGCGGAAACACAGATACGCAGTATTTT. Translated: CASIPSPPSGNTDTQYF.